These 25 T cell receptor beta chains came from one sample sequenced in a study of human T cells and chemical hapten exposure. Each CDR3 protein is one row after TCRdb ran MiXCR on the RACE reads. The top ten clones hold about 3% of a sample with around 95,000 distinct CDR3 sequences, approximately 11% of them seen once. Noted time point: pre-sensitization, week 0. Sample treatment: therapeutic diphenylcyclopropenone sensitization with weekly scalp DPC. The material was whole blood, obtained in connection with sensitization to the hapten diphenylcyclopropenone (DPC). These TCRs come from a woman aged 60 to 75 with alopecia areata. Some clones in this sample may be carry-over from other donors' samples.

This clonotype was recorded at least ten times. The chain carries TRBV5-6 and TRBJ2-5, with TRBD2 matching over 7 bases. Germline trimming cut 6 bases from V and 5 bases from J; bases unmatched to any gene: 7. The CDR3 covers 13 residues. Germline assignment: CDR1 SGHDT and CDR2 YYEEEE. Here the CDR3 reads CASTSRGVETQYF. The CDR3 DNA sequence: TGTGCCAGCACCTCTCGGGGGGTGGAGACCCAGTACTTC.

This clonotype showed up just a few times. The CDR3 nucleotides read TGTGCCAGCAGCGCTCAAGACAGGGCCACTGAAGCTTTCTTT. Protein: CASSAQDRATEAFF. The chain has TRBV7-9 and TRBJ1-1, with 7 positions matching TRBD1. CDR1 is SEHNR, CDR2 FQNEAQ, per germline (reference sequence). The CDR3 sequence is 14 residues long. With 5 bases clipped from V and 4 bases from J, the junction kept 7 bases outside the gene matches.

This clonotype was picked up many times. The chain joins TRBV5-4 to TRBJ2-1; D perhaps matches TRBD2 (5 bases). CDR1 SGHNT and CDR2 YYREEE come from the germline V gene (reference sequence). V dropped 4 bases and J dropped 0 bases, with 14 bases sitting between them. The CDR3 is 16 residues long. CDR3 in amino acids: CASSPNGESSYNEQFF. The CDR3 DNA is TGTGCCAGCAGCCCGAACGGGGAGAGCTCCTACAATGAGCAGTTCTTC. Based on the CDR3 plus reference TRBV5-4 and TRBJ2-1, the full variable domain is ETGVTQSPTHLIKTRGQQVTLRCSSQSGHNTVSWYQQALGQGPQFIFQYYREEENGRGNFPPRFSGLQFPNYSSELNVNALELDDSALYLCASSPNGESSYNEQFFGPGTRLTVL.

There are many counts of this clonotype. The chain uses TRBV7-8 and TRBJ1-5; TRBD1 might be the D (5 bases). Trimming left V 1 base short and J 9 bases short, with 7 bases between. This CDR3 has 12 residues. Per germline, CDR1 SGHVS and CDR2 FQNEAQ. The CDR3 sequence: CASSLVGGPQHF. The CDR3 DNA reads TGTGCCAGCAGCTTAGTGGGGGGGCCCCAGCATTTT.

In regard to this clonotype: A much bigger clone sits one base away, suggesting this may be a read error. This chain uses TRBV7-9 with TRBJ2-3; 13 bases agree with TRBD2. Germline trimming cut 6 bases from V and 3 bases from J; bases unmatched to any gene: 9. Germline CDR1 reads SEHNR; CDR2 reads FQNEAQ (reference sequence). The CDR3 consists of 17 residues. The CDR3 loop reads CASSPVTSGGPTDTQYF. Here the CDR3 DNA reads TGTGCCAGCAGTCCGGTGACTAGCGGGGGGCCAACAGATACGCAGTATTTT.

The gene calls are TRBV12-3 or TRBV12-4 and TRBJ2-3; a weak D match, TRBD2 (6 bases). The CDR3 contains 14 residues. V was cut by 3 bases and J by 2 bases, with 9 bases left in between. DNA of the CDR3: TGTGCCAGCAGTTTCGGCGGGATCACAGATACGCAGTATTTT. Amino acids: CASSFGGITDTQYF.

This clonotype appeared many times. The V and J genes are TRBV3-1 and TRBJ2-3; no definite D call. The CDR3 is 13 amino acids. CDR1 is LGHDT and CDR2 is YNNKEL in the germline V gene (reference sequence). V was trimmed by 4 bases and J by 7 bases, leaving 12 bases between them. CDR3 nucleotide sequence: TGTGCCAGCAGCCTAAATAACGGCTATACGCAGTATTTT. Translating gives CASSLNNGYTQYF.

This clonotype was recorded at least ten times. V is TRBV29-1 and J is TRBJ2-3, with D possibly matching TRBD2 (5 bases). Germline assignment: CDR1 SQVTM and CDR2 ANQGSEA. CDR3 length: 12 residues. The ends were cut back, 8 bases at V and 4 bases at J, with 13 bases in the middle. The CDR3 sequence: CSTTTGSDTQYF. CDR3 DNA: TGCAGCACCACAACGGGGTCAGATACGCAGTATTTT.

Turning to this clonotype: This could be a read error, since a much larger clone is one nucleotide away. V gene TRBV5-1 combines with J gene TRBJ2-3, with 9 bases identical to TRBD2. Losses at the gene ends were 0 bases for V and 5 bases for J; bases not matched to a gene: 4. This CDR3 region has 15 residues. CDR1 is SGHRS and CDR2 is YFSETQ in the germline V gene. The CDR3 region is CASSLAAGGQDTQYF. The CDR3, as DNA: TGCGCCAGCAGCTTGGCGGCGGGGGGGCAAGATACGCAGTATTTT.

A few counts support this clonotype. The chain recombines TRBV12-3 or TRBV12-4 with TRBJ2-1; no clear D. Trimming left V 11 bases short and J 0 bases short, with 8 bases between. This CDR3 has 12 residues. CDR3 protein: CAGGSSYNEQFF. CDR3 in DNA: TGTGCCGGTGGTAGCTCCTACAATGAGCAGTTCTTC.

This rearrangement joins TRBV12-3 or TRBV12-4 to TRBJ1-4, with a tentative D call TRBD1 (5 bases). V lost 6 bases and J 7 bases, leaving 18 bases between the germline ends. This CDR3 contains 15 residues. CDR3 amino acids: CASSRSKGTTEKLFF. The DNA of the CDR3 is TGTGCCAGCAGCCGTAGCAAAGGGACGACTGAAAAACTGTTTTTT.

This clonotype came up a few times. V is TRBV18 and J is TRBJ1-6, with unresolved D. The CDR3 loop spans 17 amino acids. The ends were cut back, 3 bases at V and 5 bases at J, with 17 bases in the middle. Germline V CDR1 and CDR2: KGHSH, LQKENI. CDR3 amino acids: CASSPFRQQDHNSPLHF. As DNA, the CDR3 is TGTGCCAGCTCACCTTTCAGGCAGCAGGATCATAATTCACCCCTCCACTTT.

This clonotype came up many times. This rearrangement joins TRBV3-1 to TRBJ2-6; perhaps TRBD2 as D (5 bases). V was shortened by 2 bases and J by 3 bases, with 11 bases between the two germline ends. Germline V lookup: CDR1 LGHDT, CDR2 YNNKEL (reference sequence). The CDR3 extends over 16 amino acids. The CDR3 bases are TGTGCCAGCAGCCAACTTCTGGGGAGTGGGGCCAACGTCCTGACTTTC. Translation: CASSQLLGSGANVLTF.

This clonotype was counted at least ten times. V gene TRBV12-2 combines with J gene TRBJ2-3; the table's D gene call, TRBD2, was not cross checked with the DNA. TRBV12-2 is assigned pseudogene status. The CDR3 has 17 residues. CDR3 amino acids: CASRLVCWLAGTDTQYF. The CDR3 nucleotides read TGTGCAAGTCGCTTAGTATGTTGGTTAGCGGGGACAGATACGCAGTATTTT.

The chain uses TRBV7-2 and TRBJ1-5; tentatively, D is TRBD1 (6 bases). Trimming stripped 2 bases from V and 2 bases from J, with 10 bases between. The CDR3 contains 15 residues. CDR1 and CDR2 from the germline V gene are SGHTA and FQGNSA. CDR3 loop: CASSLRTEGNQPQHF. CDR3 nucleotide sequence: TGTGCCAGCAGCTTAAGGACAGAAGGCAATCAGCCCCAGCATTTT.

This clonotype was seen more than once but under ten times. The V and J genes are TRBV20-1 and TRBJ1-6; D unresolved. The CDR3 sequence is 15 residues long. Looked up from germline, CDR1 is DFQATT and CDR2 is SNEGSKA (reference sequence). Trimming removed 0 bases at V and 0 bases at J, with 6 bases between. This CDR3 reads CSARDRGSYNSPLHF. CDR3 sequence (DNA): TGCAGTGCTAGAGATCGTGGCTCCTATAATTCACCCCTCCACTTT.

Of note for this clonotype: A much larger clone differs by one base, so this may be a read error. The chain uses TRBV7-9 and TRBJ1-4; unclear D gene. The germline CDR1 and CDR2 sequences are SEHNR and FQNEAQ (reference sequence). The length of the CDR3 is 16 residues. The CDR3 sequence is CTSSPRSWDPNEKLFF. The DNA for the CDR3 is TGTACCAGCAGCCCTAGGTCTTGGGATCCTAATGAAAAACTGTTTTTT.

This clonotype came up a few times. The chain recombines TRBV20-1 with TRBJ2-7; 11 bases map to TRBD2. The CDR3 spans 16 residues. Losses at the gene ends were 5 bases for V and 9 bases for J; bases not matched to a gene: 18. The germline V gene has CDR1 DFQATT and CDR2 SNEGSKA (reference sequence). The CDR3: CSAPPGSGGDPSVQYF. The CDR3 nucleotides read TGCAGTGCTCCACCAGGTAGCGGGGGGGATCCTTCCGTGCAGTACTTC.

The chain carries TRBV12-3 or TRBV12-4 and TRBJ2-1; D may be TRBD1 or TRBD2 (5 bases each). There are 14 residues in the CDR3. With 1 base removed from V and 9 bases from J, the gap between germline ends came to 13 bases. CDR3 bases: TGTGCCAGCAGTTTAGTGGGGAGTCAGGGTGAGCAGTTCTTC. Encoded protein: CASSLVGSQGEQFF.

In this sample, this clonotype turned up a few times. The chain carries TRBV6-2 or TRBV6-3 and TRBJ2-7; either TRBD1 or TRBD2 may supply D (6 bases each). CDR1 and CDR2 (germline): MNHEY, SVGEGT. Trimming took 6 bases from V and 0 from J, leaving 15 bases between them. CDR3 size: 15 residues. The CDR3 sequence: CASSSQGTDSYEQYF. CDR3 nucleotides: TGTGCCAGCAGCTCCCAGGGGACTGACTCCTACGAGCAGTACTTC.

This chain connects TRBV3-1 to TRBJ2-7; the D is unclear. The CDR3 spans 14 residues. V was trimmed by 6 bases and J by 0 bases, leaving 12 bases between them. Germline V lookup: CDR1 LGHDT, CDR2 YNNKEL (reference sequence). The CDR3: CASRRKYSSYEQYF. The CDR3 nucleotides read TGTGCCAGCAGGCGAAAATACTCCTCCTACGAGCAGTACTTC.

The genes are TRBV12-3 or TRBV12-4 and TRBJ2-7; the match to TRBD1 covers 9 bases. Trimming at V came to 4 bases and at J to 4 bases, leaving 8 bases not matched to a gene. There are 15 residues in the CDR3. The CDR3 spells CASSSTGGYPYEQYF. The CDR3 bases are TGTGCCAGCAGTTCGACAGGGGGGTATCCGTACGAGCAGTACTTC.

This clonotype was counted at least ten times. The chain recombines TRBV5-1 with TRBJ1-6; D gene unclear. CDR3 length: 14 residues. Between the trimmed V and J ends, which lost 0 bases and 12 bases, there was a span of 13 bases. Looked up from germline, CDR1 is SGHRS and CDR2 is YFSETQ. CDR3 coding DNA: TGCGCCAGCAGCTTGGGGACCGCTTCCGGACCCCTCCACTTT. Translated: CASSLGTASGPLHF. Supplemented by reference TRBV5-1 and TRBJ1-6, the full variable domain reads KAGVTQTPRYLIKTRGQQVTLSCSPISGHRSVSWYQQTPGQGLQFLFEYFSETQRNKGNFPGRFSGRQFSNSRSEMNVSTLELGDSALYLCASSLGTASGPLHFGNGTRLTVT.

This clonotype was recorded a few times. V and J are TRBV7-9 and TRBJ2-7, with TRBD2 matching 8 bases. The CDR3 covers 12 residues. Germline loops: CDR1 SEHNR, CDR2 FQNEAQ (reference sequence). V shed 8 bases, J shed 2 bases, and the junction held 2 bases outside the gene matches. CDR3 nucleotides: TGTGCCAGCGCAGCGGGGGCCTACGAGCAGTACTTC. This encodes CASAAGAYEQYF.

This clonotype was detected ten times or more. V usage is TRBV19 and J usage is TRBJ1-5; no definite D call. Germline assignment: CDR1 LNHDA and CDR2 SQIVND (reference sequence). Deletions cut 2 bases from V and 9 bases from J, with 14 bases between. The CDR3 has 14 residues. The CDR3 DNA is TGTGCCAGTAGTATATGGAGCCTAGACCCGCCCCAGCATTTT. Translated: CASSIWSLDPPQHF.